The 7 T cell receptor beta chains presented below share a single source sample, sequenced in a study of PD-1 blockade in classical Hodgkin lymphoma. Time point denoted: newly diagnosed, previously untreated cHL patient sample. The investigators isolated CD8+ T cells from thawed PBMCs using magnetic negative selection. TCRdb's table, derived via immunoSEQ multiplex PCR, lists solely in-frame clones and lacks some. This sample yields approximately 9,300 clones, of which 86% are seen a single time; 14% to 15% belongs to the top ten. Specimen: CD8+ T cells from blood. Source of these receptors: a human donor with classical Hodgkin lymphoma.

This clone has more than one count but fewer than ten. This chain uses TRBV5-8 with TRBJ1-2, with 9 nucleotides matching TRBD1. Losses at the gene ends were 2 bases for V and 7 bases for J; bases not matched to a gene: 6. The germline V gene has CDR1 SGHTS and CDR2 YDEGEE. This CDR3 is 14 amino acids long. As DNA, the CDR3 is TGTGCCAGCAGCTTACAGGGGGCGTCGCTTGGCTACACCTTC. This codes for CASSLQGASLGYTF.

There are a few counts of this clone. The chain is built from TRBV10-1 and TRBJ1-6; a weak D match, TRBD1 (5 bases). Germline V gene lookup returns CDR1 WNHNN and CDR2 SYGVQD (reference sequence). V lost 4 bases and J lost 10, with 11 bases in between. The CDR3 has 13 residues. CDR3 amino acids: CASSARERSPLHF. DNA for the CDR3: TGCGCCAGCAGTGCCAGGGAAAGGTCACCCCTCCACTTT.

The J gene is TRBJ1-6, the V gene TRBV5-4, with 7 bases lining up with TRBD1. Per germline, CDR1 SGHNT and CDR2 YYREEE (reference sequence). The CDR3 is made up of 16 amino acids. V lost 5 bases and J lost 0; bases outside the gene matches: 5. CDR3 sequence: CASREQGSSYNSPLHF. In DNA, the CDR3 is TGTGCCAGCAGGGAACAGGGGAGCTCCTATAATTCACCCCTCCACTTT. Using reference TRBV5-4 and TRBJ1-6 for the parts outside the CDR3, the full variable domain is ETGVTQSPTHLIKTRGQQVTLRCSSQSGHNTVSWYQQALGQGPQFIFQYYREEENGRGNFPPRFSGLQFPNYSSELNVNALELDDSALYLCASREQGSSYNSPLHFGNGTRLTVT.

This chain joins TRBV6-5 and TRBJ2-1; a weak D match, TRBD2 (7 bases). The CDR3 is made up of 14 amino acids. Trimming removed 6 bases at V and 4 bases at J, with 13 bases between. Germline V lookup: CDR1 MNHEY, CDR2 SVGAGI. The CDR3 protein is CASSAGAGYNEQFF. CDR3 nucleotide sequence: TGTGCCAGCAGCGCGGGGGCCGGTTACAATGAGCAGTTCTTC.

The gene calls are TRBV27 and TRBJ2-5, with D maybe TRBD2 (6 bases). The CDR3 totals 14 residues. CDR1 MNHEY and CDR2 SMNVEV come from the germline V gene (reference sequence). V lost 4 bases, J lost 6 bases, and 15 bases lay in between. DNA of the CDR3: TGTGCCAGCAGTTCCTATGAGGGCGGGAAGACCCAGTACTTC. It yields the protein CASSSYEGGKTQYF.

V gene TRBV28 combines with J gene TRBJ1-1, with D unresolved. Trimming left V 4 bases short and J 3 bases short, with 3 bases between. This CDR3 has 11 residues. Germline CDR1 and CDR2: MDHEN and SYDVKM. The CDR3 sequence: CASSWDTEAFF. CDR3 sequence (DNA): TGTGCCAGCAGTTGGGACACTGAAGCTTTCTTT.

J is TRBJ2-1 and V is TRBV9; D is ambiguous. V lost 0 bases to trimming and J lost 4 bases, with 8 bases between them. The CDR3 sequence is 14 residues long. Germline CDR1 SGDLS, CDR2 YYNGEE. The CDR3 DNA is TGTGCCAGCAGCGTAGATGGCAGGTACAATGAGCAGTTCTTC. Encoded protein: CASSVDGRYNEQFF.